One and the same sample provided the 6 T cell receptor beta chains below, sequenced in a study of shared clonotypes between healthy human individuals. Clones were read by immunoSEQ multiplex PCR, and TCRdb kept only the in-frame ones, dropping some. The sample holds over 300,000 clones, over 75% seen once. Input material: memory CD8+ T cells sorted from blood. Subset here: CD45RO+ cells pooled with CCR7-negative TemRA cells. The source of these receptors is a man younger than 35 in good health.

The chain has TRBV5-8 and TRBJ1-4; no reliable D call. Germline V gives CDR1 SGHTS, CDR2 YDEGEE. The germline V and J ends were trimmed by 2 bases and 8 bases, with 10 bases remaining between them. The CDR3 covers 13 residues. CDR3 DNA sequence: TGTGCCAGCAGCTTTTCAGACGGGGAAAAACTGTTTTTT. Translated, it gives CASSFSDGEKLFF.

The chain has TRBV29-1 and TRBJ2-7; TRBD2 agrees at 15 bases. Per the germline V gene, CDR1 is SQVTM and CDR2 is ANQGSEA. V gave up 4 bases and J gave up 4 bases; unmatched junction bases: 2. The CDR3 totals 14 residues. In DNA form, the CDR3 reads TGCAGCGTTGCCGGACTAGCGGGAGGGTACGAGCAGTACTTC. Translating gives CSVAGLAGGYEQYF.

This chain links TRBV5-8 with TRBJ2-5; 11 bases are shared with TRBD1. The CDR3 has 15 residues. V trimming: 4 bases; J trimming: 5 bases; junction bases outside the gene matches: 7. CDR1 and CDR2 (germline): SGHTS, YDEGEE. The DNA of the CDR3 is TGTGCCAGCAGCCGAGGCGGGACAGGGGGTGAGACCCAGTACTTC. The encoded protein is CASSRGGTGGETQYF.

The rearrangement links TRBV5-4 to TRBJ1-1; unclear D gene. CDR1 and CDR2 from the germline V gene are SGHNT and YYREEE (reference sequence). The CDR3 is made up of 13 amino acids. V lost 0 bases to trimming and J lost 6 bases, with 9 bases between them. The DNA of the CDR3 is TGTGCCAGCAGCTTGGATCGGTATCCTGAAGCTTTCTTT. The encoded protein is CASSLDRYPEAFF. The whole variable domain, remainder taken from reference TRBV5-4 and TRBJ1-1, is ETGVTQSPTHLIKTRGQQVTLRCSSQSGHNTVSWYQQALGQGPQFIFQYYREEENGRGNFPPRFSGLQFPNYSSELNVNALELDDSALYLCASSLDRYPEAFFGQGTRLTVV.

The genes are TRBV14 and TRBJ1-6, with a weak D call TRBD1 (5 bases). In germline, CDR1 is SGHDN, CDR2 FVKESK. The CDR3 totals 14 residues. Trimming stripped 3 bases from V and 9 bases from J, with 12 bases between. The DNA of the CDR3 is TGTGCCAGCAGCCAGGACCAGGGTTTTTCACCCCTCCACTTT. This sequence encodes CASSQDQGFSPLHF.

The chain carries TRBV30 and TRBJ2-7, with 8 bases matching TRBD1. Germline V CDR1 and CDR2: GTSNPN, SVGIG (reference sequence). J was trimmed by 1 base and V by 7 bases; bases with no gene match: 12. CDR3 length: 15 residues. The CDR3 here is CASEGDRSFSYEQYF. The CDR3 nucleotides read TGTGCCTCCGAAGGGGACAGGTCCTTTTCCTACGAGCAGTACTTC.